This TCR beta chain was sequenced during a study of cytomegalovirus exposure and HLA in healthy donors. PCR was performed using 60 Vbeta and 13 Jbeta primers. The method was immunoSEQ multiplex PCR; TCRdb's version includes in-frame clones alone and lacks a portion of them. The data show 90,000 to 120,000 clones, 82% seen once. Healthy bone marrow donors formed the donor group. The CDR3 sequence is 16 residues long. From germline, CDR1 is SGHNT and CDR2 YENEEA. Sequenced: PBMCs. The receptor's source is a man aged 30-40 years in good health and CMV-seropositive. The chain carries TRBV11-3 and TRBJ2-5; TRBD2 is a possible D gene (6 bases). Gene TRBJ2-7 matches the end of the DNA better, so the J call may be wrong. Here the CDR3 DNA reads TGTGCCAGCAGCTACCGCCTCTGGGAGGCTGACTACGAGCAGTACTTC. This translates into CASSYRLWEADYEQYF.